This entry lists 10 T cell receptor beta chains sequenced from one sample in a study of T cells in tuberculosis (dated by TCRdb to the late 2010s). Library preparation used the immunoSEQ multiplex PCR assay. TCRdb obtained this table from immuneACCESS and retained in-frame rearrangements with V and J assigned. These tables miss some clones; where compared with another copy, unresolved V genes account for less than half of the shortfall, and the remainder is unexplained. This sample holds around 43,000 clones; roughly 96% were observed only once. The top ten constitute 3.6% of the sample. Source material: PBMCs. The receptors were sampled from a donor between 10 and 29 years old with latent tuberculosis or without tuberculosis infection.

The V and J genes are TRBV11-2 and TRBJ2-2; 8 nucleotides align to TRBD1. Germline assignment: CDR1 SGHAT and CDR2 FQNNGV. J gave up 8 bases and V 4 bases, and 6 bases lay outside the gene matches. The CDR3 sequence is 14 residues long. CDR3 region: CASSSIQGVGELFF. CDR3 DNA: TGTGCCAGCAGCTCGATACAGGGGGTAGGGGAGCTGTTTTTT.

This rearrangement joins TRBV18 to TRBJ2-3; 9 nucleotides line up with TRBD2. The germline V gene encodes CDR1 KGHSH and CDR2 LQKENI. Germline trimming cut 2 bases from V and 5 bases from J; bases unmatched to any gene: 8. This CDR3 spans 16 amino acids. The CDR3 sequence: CASSPEAGGPVDTQYF. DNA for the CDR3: TGTGCCAGCTCACCAGAGGCGGGGGGGCCTGTAGATACGCAGTATTTT.

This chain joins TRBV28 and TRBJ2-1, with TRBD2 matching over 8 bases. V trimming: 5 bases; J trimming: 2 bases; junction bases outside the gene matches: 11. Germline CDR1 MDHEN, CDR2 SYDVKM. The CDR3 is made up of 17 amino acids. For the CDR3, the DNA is TGTGCCAGCAGTCCGTACCTGGGGCGGGGGGCCTACAATGAGCAGTTCTTC. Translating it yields CASSPYLGRGAYNEQFF.

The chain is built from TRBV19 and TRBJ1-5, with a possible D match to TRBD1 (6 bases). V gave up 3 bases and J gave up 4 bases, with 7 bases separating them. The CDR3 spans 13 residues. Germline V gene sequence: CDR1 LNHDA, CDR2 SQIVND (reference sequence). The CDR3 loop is CASSMRGNQPQHF. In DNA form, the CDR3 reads TGTGCCAGTAGTATGAGGGGGAATCAGCCCCAGCATTTT.

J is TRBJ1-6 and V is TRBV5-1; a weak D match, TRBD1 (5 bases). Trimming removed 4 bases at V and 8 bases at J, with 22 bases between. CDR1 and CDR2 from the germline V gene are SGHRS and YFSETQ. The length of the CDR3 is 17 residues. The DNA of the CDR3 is TGCGCCAGCAGCCACCACAACGGGGGGGGATCGGATTCACCCCTCCACTTT. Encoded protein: CASSHHNGGGSDSPLHF.

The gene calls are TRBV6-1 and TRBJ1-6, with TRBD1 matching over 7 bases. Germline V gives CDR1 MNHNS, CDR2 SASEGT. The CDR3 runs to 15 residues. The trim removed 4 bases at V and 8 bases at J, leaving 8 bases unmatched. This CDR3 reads CASSALMGQYSPLHF. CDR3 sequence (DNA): TGTGCCAGCAGTGCCCTAATGGGACAGTATTCACCCCTCCACTTT.

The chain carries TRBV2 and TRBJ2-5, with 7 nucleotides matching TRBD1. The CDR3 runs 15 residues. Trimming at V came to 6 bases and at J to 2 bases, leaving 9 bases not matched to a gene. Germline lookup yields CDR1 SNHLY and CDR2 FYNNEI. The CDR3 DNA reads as TGTGCCAGCAGCACACAACCGGGACAGCAAGAGACCCAGTACTTC. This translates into CASSTQPGQQETQYF.

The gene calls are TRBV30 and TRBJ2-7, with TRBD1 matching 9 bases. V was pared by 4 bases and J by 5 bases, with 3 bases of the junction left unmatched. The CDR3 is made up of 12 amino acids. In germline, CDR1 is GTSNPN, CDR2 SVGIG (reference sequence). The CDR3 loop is CAWTRTGDEQYF. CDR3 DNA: TGTGCCTGGACTAGGACAGGGGACGAGCAGTACTTC.

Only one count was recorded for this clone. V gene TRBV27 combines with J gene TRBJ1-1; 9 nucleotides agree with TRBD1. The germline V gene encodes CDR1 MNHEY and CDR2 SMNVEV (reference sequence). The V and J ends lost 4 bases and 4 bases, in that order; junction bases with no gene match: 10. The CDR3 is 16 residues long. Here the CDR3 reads CASSSQGAGEGTEAFF. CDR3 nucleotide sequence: TGTGCCAGCAGTTCACAGGGGGCAGGGGAGGGCACTGAAGCTTTCTTT.

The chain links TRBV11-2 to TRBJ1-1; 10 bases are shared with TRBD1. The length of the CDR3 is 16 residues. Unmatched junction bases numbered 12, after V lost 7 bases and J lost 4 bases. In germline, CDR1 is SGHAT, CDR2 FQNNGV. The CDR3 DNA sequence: TGTGCCAGCACCCGCCAACCTCGGGACAGGGGCACTGAAGCTTTCTTT. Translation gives CASTRQPRDRGTEAFF.